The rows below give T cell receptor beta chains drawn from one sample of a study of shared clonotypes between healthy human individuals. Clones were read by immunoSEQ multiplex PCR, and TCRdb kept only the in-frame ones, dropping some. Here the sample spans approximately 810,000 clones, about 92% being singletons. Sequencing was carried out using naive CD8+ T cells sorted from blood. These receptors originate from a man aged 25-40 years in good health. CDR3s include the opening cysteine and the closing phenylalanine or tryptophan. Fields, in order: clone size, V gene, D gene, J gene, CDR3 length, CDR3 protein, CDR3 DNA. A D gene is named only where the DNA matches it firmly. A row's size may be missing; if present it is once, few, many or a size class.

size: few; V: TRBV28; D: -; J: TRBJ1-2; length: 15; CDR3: CASSIPFGNNYGYTF; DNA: TGTGCCAGCAGTATCCCTTTTGGGAACAACTATGGCTACACCTTC
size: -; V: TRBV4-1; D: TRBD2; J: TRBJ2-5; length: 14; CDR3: CASSLTSGRETQYF; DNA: TGCGCCAGCAGCCTAACTAGCGGGAGGGAGACCCAGTACTTC
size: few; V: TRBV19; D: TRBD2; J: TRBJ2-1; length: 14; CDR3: CASSIPSGINEQFF; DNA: TGTGCCAGTAGTATCCCTAGCGGGATCAATGAGCAGTTCTTC
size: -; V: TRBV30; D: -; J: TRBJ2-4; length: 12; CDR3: CAWEGDKNIQYF; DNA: TGTGCCTGGGAGGGGGACAAAAACATTCAGTACTTC
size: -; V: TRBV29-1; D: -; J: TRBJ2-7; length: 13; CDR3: CSVVGAPTYEQYF; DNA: TGCAGCGTTGTGGGGGCCCCAACCTACGAGCAGTACTTC
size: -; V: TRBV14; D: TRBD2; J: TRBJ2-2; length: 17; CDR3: CASSQEGLAGVGGELFF; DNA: TGTGCCAGCAGCCAAGAGGGACTAGCGGGAGTAGGCGGGGAGCTGTTTTTT
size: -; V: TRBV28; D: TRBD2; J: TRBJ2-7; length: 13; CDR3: CASSSSGDYEQYF; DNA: TGTGCCAGCAGTTCTAGCGGGGACTACGAGCAGTACTTC
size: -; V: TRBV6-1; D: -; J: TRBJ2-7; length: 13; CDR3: CASNILPGTEQYF; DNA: TGTGCCAGCAATATCCTACCGGGAACCGAGCAGTACTTC
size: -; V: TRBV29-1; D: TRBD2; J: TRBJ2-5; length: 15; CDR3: CSVDGLAGGIETQYF; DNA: TGCAGCGTAGACGGACTAGCGGGAGGGATAGAGACCCAGTACTTC
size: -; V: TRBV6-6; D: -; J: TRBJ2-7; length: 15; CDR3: CASSAAVSRVDEQYF; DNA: TGTGCCAGCAGTGCCGCCGTTTCCAGGGTCGACGAGCAGTACTTC
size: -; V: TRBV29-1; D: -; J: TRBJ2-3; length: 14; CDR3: CSVRGGLSTDTQYF; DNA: TGCAGCGTTAGGGGGGGCCTTTCCACAGATACGCAGTATTTT
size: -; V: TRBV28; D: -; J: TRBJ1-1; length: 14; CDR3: CASSLGTRGTEAFF; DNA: TGTGCCAGCAGTCTGGGGACACGGGGCACTGAAGCTTTCTTT
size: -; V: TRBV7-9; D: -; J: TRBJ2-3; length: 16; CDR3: CASSRGTESSTDTQYF; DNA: TGTGCCAGCAGCCGTGGTACCGAATCCAGCACAGATACGCAGTATTTT
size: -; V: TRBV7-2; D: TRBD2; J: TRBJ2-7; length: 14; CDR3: CASSPNLLAYEQYF; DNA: TGTGCCAGCAGCCCAAACCTACTAGCGTACGAGCAGTACTTC
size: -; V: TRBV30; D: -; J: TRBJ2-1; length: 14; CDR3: CAWSPPGLANEQFF; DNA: TGTGCCTGGAGTCCACCAGGGCTAGCGAATGAGCAGTTCTTC
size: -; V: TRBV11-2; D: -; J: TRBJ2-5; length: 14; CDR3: CASSLAGTQETQYF; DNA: TGTGCCAGCAGCTTAGCAGGCACACAAGAGACCCAGTACTTC
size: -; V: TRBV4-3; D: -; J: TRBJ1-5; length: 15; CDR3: CASRLWRGSNQPQHF; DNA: TGCGCCAGCAGGCTTTGGCGGGGTAGCAATCAGCCCCAGCATTTT
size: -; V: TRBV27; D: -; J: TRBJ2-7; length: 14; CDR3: CASSLTGAGYEQYF; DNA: TGTGCCAGCTCCCTTACGGGGGCGGGGTACGAGCAGTACTTC
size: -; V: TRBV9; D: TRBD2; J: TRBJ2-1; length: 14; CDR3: CASNRGSSYNEQFF; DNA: TGTGCCAGCAACCGCGGGAGTTCCTACAATGAGCAGTTCTTC
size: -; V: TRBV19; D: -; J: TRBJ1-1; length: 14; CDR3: CASSISQGETEAFF; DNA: TGTGCCAGTAGTATCAGCCAGGGAGAAACTGAAGCTTTCTTT
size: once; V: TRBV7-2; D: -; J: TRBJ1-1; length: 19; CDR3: CASSLKLRWQAPRYTEAFF; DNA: TGTGCCAGCAGCTTAAAATTGCGTTGGCAGGCCCCTAGGTACACTGAAGCTTTCTTT
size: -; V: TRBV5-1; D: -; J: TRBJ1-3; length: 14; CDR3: CASSAELHGDTIYF; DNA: TGCGCCAGCAGCGCCGAACTTCATGGCGACACCATATATTTT
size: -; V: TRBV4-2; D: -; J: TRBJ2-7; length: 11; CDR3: CASSQGNEQYF; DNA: TGTGCCAGCAGCCAAGGGAACGAGCAGTACTTC
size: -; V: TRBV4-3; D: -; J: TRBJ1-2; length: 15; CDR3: CASSQDGSLAYGYTF; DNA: TGCGCCAGCAGCCAAGATGGGTCCCTTGCGTATGGCTACACCTTC